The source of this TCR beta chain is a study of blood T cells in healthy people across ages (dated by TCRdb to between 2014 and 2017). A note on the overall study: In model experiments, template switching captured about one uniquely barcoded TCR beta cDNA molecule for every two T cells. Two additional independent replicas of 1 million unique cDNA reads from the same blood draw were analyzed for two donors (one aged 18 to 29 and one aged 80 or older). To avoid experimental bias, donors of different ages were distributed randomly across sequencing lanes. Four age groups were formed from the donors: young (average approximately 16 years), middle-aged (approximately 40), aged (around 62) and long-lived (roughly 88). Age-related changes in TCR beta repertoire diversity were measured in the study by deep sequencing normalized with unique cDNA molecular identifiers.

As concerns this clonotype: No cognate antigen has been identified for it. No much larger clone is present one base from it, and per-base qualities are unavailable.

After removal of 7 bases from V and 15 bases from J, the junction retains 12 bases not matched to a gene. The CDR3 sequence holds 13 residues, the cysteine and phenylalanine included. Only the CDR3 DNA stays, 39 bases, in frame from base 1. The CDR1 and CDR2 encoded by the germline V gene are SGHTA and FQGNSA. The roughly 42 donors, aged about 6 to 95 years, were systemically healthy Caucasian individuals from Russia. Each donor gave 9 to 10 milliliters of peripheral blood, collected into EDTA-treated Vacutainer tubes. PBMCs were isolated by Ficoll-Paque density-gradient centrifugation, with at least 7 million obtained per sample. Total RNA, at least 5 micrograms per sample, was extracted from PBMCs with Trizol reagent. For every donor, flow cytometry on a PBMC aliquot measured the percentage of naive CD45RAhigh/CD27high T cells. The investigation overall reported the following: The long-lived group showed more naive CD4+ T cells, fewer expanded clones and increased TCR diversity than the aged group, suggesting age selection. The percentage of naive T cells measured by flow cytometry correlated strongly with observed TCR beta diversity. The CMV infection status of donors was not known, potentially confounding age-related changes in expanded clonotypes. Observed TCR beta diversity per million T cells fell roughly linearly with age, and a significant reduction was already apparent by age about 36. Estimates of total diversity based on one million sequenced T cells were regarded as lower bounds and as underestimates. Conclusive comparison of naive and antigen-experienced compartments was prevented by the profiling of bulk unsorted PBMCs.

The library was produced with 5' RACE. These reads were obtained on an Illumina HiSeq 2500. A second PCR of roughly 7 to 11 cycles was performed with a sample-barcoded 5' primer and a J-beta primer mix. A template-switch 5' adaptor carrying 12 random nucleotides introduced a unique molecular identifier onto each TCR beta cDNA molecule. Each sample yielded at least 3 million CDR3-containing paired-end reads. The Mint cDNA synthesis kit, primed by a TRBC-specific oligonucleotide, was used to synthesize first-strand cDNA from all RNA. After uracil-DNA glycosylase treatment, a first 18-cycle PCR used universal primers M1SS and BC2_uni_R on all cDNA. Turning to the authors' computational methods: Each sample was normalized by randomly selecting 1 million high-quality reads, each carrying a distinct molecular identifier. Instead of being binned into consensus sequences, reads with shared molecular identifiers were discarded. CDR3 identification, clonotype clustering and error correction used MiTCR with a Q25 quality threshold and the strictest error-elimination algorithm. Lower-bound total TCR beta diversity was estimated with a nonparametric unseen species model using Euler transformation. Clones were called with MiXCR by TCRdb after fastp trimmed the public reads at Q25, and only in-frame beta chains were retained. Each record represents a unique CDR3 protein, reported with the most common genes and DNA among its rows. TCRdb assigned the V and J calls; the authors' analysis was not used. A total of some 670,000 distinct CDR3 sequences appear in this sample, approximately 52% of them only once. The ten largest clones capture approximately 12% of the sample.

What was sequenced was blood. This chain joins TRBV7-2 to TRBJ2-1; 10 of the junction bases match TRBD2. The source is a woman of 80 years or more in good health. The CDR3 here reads CASTAQREGRVFF. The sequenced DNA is TGTGCCAGCACAGCACAGCGGGAGGGCCGGGTGTTCTTC.